This entry features one TCR beta chain sequence. Assay used: immunoSEQ multiplex PCR; TCRdb lists only in-frame clones, some missing. The table includes 200,000 or so clones, about nine tenths detected once. This record belongs to a study of blood T cell repertoires in COVID-19. About the study: The United States, Italy and Spain supplied acute and convalescent COVID-19 samples.

This clonotype was sampled from a man aged 25-40 years in a cohort exposed to, infected with or recovered from COVID-19 (not recorded which). The material sequenced was PBMCs or T cells enriched from blood (not recorded which).

The CDR3 sequence is CASSQGQGPRIYSYEQYF. The DNA of the CDR3 is TGCGCCAGCAGCCAAGGACAGGGTCCGCGAATTTACTCCTACGAGCAGTACTTC. This chain links TRBV4-1 with TRBJ2-7; TRBD1 matches at 7 bases. The CDR3 is 18 amino acids. V gave up 1 base and J gave up 0 bases; unmatched junction bases: 12. Per the germline V gene, CDR1 is MGHRA and CDR2 is YSYEKL.